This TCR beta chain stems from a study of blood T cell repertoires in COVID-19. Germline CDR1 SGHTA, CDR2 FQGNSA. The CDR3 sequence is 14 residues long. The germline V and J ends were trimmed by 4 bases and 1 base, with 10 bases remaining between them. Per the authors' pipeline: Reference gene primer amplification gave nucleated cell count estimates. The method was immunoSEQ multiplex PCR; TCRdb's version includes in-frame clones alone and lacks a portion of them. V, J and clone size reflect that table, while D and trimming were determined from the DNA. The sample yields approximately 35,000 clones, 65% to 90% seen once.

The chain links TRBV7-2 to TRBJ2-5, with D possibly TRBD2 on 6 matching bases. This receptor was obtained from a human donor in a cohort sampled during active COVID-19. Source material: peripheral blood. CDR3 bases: TGTGCCAGCAGCTCCCGGGAGAGCCAAGAGACCCAGTACTTC. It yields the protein CASSSRESQETQYF.